A selection of T cell receptor beta chains follows, all from one sample in a study of T cell responses to AZD1222 COVID-19 vaccine. Produced via immunoSEQ multiplex PCR; TCRdb's table is partial and in-frame only. The sample has tens of thousands of clones; 90% are singletons. The material sequenced was peripheral blood, taken 28 days after the second AZD1222 dose. All receptors come from an adult who received the AZD1222 COVID-19 vaccine. The CDR3 runs from the conserved cysteine through the conserved F or W. Fields, in order: J gene, clone size, D gene, V gene, CDR3 protein, CDR3 DNA. D genes are given only for firm matches. A row's size may be missing; if present it is once, few, many or a size class.

>TRBJ2-5|.|TRBD2|TRBV7-2
CASSSSGGAVETQYF
TGTGCCAGCAGCTCTAGCGGGGGGGCCGTTGAGACCCAGTACTTC
>TRBJ1-6|once|.|TRBV19
CASSPPGGGNSPLHF
TGTGCCAGTAGCCCGCCTGGGGGGGGTAATTCACCCCTCCACTTT
>TRBJ2-7|.|TRBD2|TRBV7-2
CASSLGGGRKVYEQYF
TGTGCCAGCAGCTTAGGCGGGGGGCGCAAGGTCTACGAGCAGTACTTC
>TRBJ1-1|.|.|TRBV7-2
CASSARQITSMNTEAFF
TGTGCCAGCAGCGCCCGACAGATCACCTCGATGAACACTGAAGCTTTCTTT
>TRBJ1-1|.|TRBD1|TRBV5-4
CASSLSSDRETFF
TGTGCCAGCAGCTTGAGCTCAGACAGGGAAACTTTCTTT
>TRBJ1-5|few|TRBD1|TRBV28
CASSLGRGRNQPQHF
TGTGCCAGCAGTTTGGGCAGGGGGAGGAATCAGCCCCAGCATTTT
>TRBJ1-2|.|TRBD1|TRBV19
CASSVRDRDNLRNGYTF
TGTGCCAGTAGTGTTCGGGACAGGGATAATCTACGAAATGGCTACACCTTC
>TRBJ2-5|few|TRBD2|TRBV5-1
CASSWGGSQETQYF
TGCGCCAGCAGCTGGGGGGGTTCCCAAGAGACCCAGTACTTC
>TRBJ1-3|.|.|TRBV19
CASSTGDGPLFSGNTIYF
TGTGCCAGTAGCACGGGGGACGGTCCCCTCTTCTCTGGAAACACCATATATTTT
>TRBJ2-1|.|.|TRBV7-2
CASSLGPAGRNEQFF
TGTGCCAGCAGCTTAGGCCCGGCGGGCCGCAATGAGCAGTTCTTC
>TRBJ2-7|.|TRBD1|TRBV7-7
CASSPGQGTYEQYF
TGTGCTAGCAGCCCCGGACAGGGAACCTACGAGCAGTACTTC
>TRBJ2-3|few|TRBD2|TRBV3-1/TRBV3-2
CASSRTSGGTDTQYF
TGTGCCAGCAGCAGGACTAGCGGGGGCACAGATACGCAGTATTTT
>TRBJ1-2|.|.|TRBV30
CAWSGNRLSGYTF
TGTGCCTGGAGTGGTAACCGATTAAGTGGCTACACCTTC
>TRBJ1-5|.|.|TRBV20-1
CSASGEQTQPQHF
TGCAGTGCTAGTGGGGAACAGACCCAGCCCCAGCATTTT
>TRBJ2-3|.|TRBD2|TRBV3-1/TRBV3-2
CASSQLRLAGADTQYF
TGTGCCAGCAGCCAACTGAGACTAGCGGGGGCAGATACGCAGTATTTT
>TRBJ1-2|.|.|TRBV19
CASRLRLTGYTF
TGTGCCAGCCGCCTGAGGCTAACCGGCTACACCTTC
>TRBJ1-1|.|TRBD1|TRBV18
CASSPNIGQGGTEAFF
TGTGCCAGCTCACCTAACATCGGACAGGGCGGGACTGAAGCTTTCTTT
>TRBJ1-6|.|TRBD1|TRBV5-1
CASSLESGTASFNSPLHF
TGCGCCAGCAGCTTGGAATCCGGGACAGCGTCTTTTAATTCACCCCTCCACTTT
>TRBJ1-2|.|.|TRBV29-1
CSVVDSYGYTF
TGCAGCGTTGTCGACAGTTATGGCTACACCTTC
>TRBJ2-5|.|.|TRBV11-1
CASSLRVTSRETQYF
TGTGCCAGCAGCTTGCGGGTAACCTCCCGGGAGACCCAGTACTTC
>TRBJ1-5|once|TRBD1|TRBV6-6
CASSYQTGVQPQHF
TGTGCCAGCAGTTACCAAACAGGGGTTCAGCCCCAGCATTTT
>TRBJ1-2|.|.|TRBV5-4
CASSQDSLYGYTF
TGTGCCAGCAGCCAGGACAGCTTATATGGCTACACCTTC
>TRBJ2-3|.|.|TRBV7-2
CASSSEGLRITSTDTQYF
TGTGCCAGCAGCTCGGAGGGACTGAGGATTACTAGCACAGATACGCAGTATTTT
>TRBJ1-2|.|.|TRBV5-1
CASSFHGPGGYTF
TGCGCCAGCAGCTTTCACGGACCGGGAGGCTACACCTTC
>TRBJ1-3|.|TRBD1|TRBV9
CASSAGTGGSGNTIYF
TGTGCCAGCAGCGCCGGGACAGGGGGCTCTGGAAACACCATATATTTT
>TRBJ1-1|.|TRBD1|TRBV10-1
CASSDHRTGDATEAFF
TGCGCCAGCAGTGACCATCGGACAGGGGATGCCACTGAAGCTTTCTTT
>TRBJ2-2|few|.|TRBV28
CASSLLAGLNTGELFF
TGTGCCAGCAGTTTATTGGCAGGACTCAACACCGGGGAGCTGTTTTTT